This TCR beta chain was profiled in a study of Ad26.COV2.S vaccination and SARS-CoV-2 variants. Assay: immunoSEQ multiplex PCR; the TCRdb copy retains only in-frame clones and omits some. The sample yields under 250,000 clones, 70% to 90% seen once. CDR1 and CDR2 from the germline V gene are KGHDR and SFDVKD. The CDR3 loop spans 16 amino acids. The V end lost 1 base, the J end lost 2 bases, and 10 bases lay between the germline ends. The treatment is: some 20 received Ad26.COV2.S at low or high dose, single or two shots; 5 received placebo; per-sample allocation not given. It was on day 63 after the first vaccine or placebo injection that samples were taken.

The sample consisted of peripheral blood, taken in a trial of Ad26.COV2.S vaccine versus placebo. The V gene is TRBV24-1, the J gene TRBJ2-2; perhaps TRBD2 as D (5 bases). The TCR was taken from a person aged 18 to 65 who received the Ad26.COV2.S COVID-19 vaccine or a placebo. CDR3 residues: CATSDLGLSNTGELFF. CDR3 sequence (DNA): TGTGCCACCAGTGATTTAGGACTCTCCAACACCGGGGAGCTGTTTTTT.